Listed below are T cell receptor beta chains from one sample, sequenced in a study of response to subunit inactivated influenza vaccine. TCRdb called the RT-PCR reads again in MiXCR, with one record for every CDR3 protein. The sample lists roughly 700,000 distinct CDR3 sequences; roughly 13% were seen once. The input for sequencing was PBMCs from blood, taken 14 to 15 days before vaccination. The receptor source for this set is a man aged 45 to 65 who received an inactivated influenza vaccine. Both conserved end residues are part of each CDR3.

V gene	J gene	CDR3 protein
TRBV15	TRBJ1-1	CATSRAVGVGGEAFF
TRBV19	TRBJ2-7	CASSPWTGRNEQYF
TRBV20-1	TRBJ2-1	CSARSGGRVIEQFF
TRBV20-1	TRBJ2-1	CSASDPPSSYNEQFF
TRBV21-1	TRBJ2-3	CASSKFIGSGGATDTQYF
TRBV12-3/TRBV12-4	TRBJ1-4	CASSFGPSRKYKLFF
TRBV13	TRBJ2-7	CASSLGLRTSYEQYF
TRBV6-2/TRBV6-3	TRBJ2-1	CASSYAGPVYNEQFF
TRBV4-3	TRBJ1-4	CASSQEWGATNEKLFF
TRBV7-2	TRBJ2-1	CASSLARPDSLSSYNEQFF
TRBV11-3	TRBJ2-5	CASSLQGQGRETQYF
TRBV7-2	TRBJ2-2	CASSLSLGLAGDTGELFF
TRBV6-2/TRBV6-3	TRBJ1-2	CASSPRQGVTRLFDNYGYTF
TRBV9	TRBJ2-7	CASSGGGGGYEQYF
TRBV4-3	TRBJ2-7	CASSQDIVRDYEQYF
TRBV6-1	TRBJ1-6	CASSRPGGGRISNSPLHF
TRBV15	TRBJ2-1	CATSRVGTNYYNEQFF
TRBV27	TRBJ2-3	CASSLDRPLSTDTQYF
TRBV4-2	TRBJ2-3	CASSQAGARTDTQYF
TRBV12-3/TRBV12-4	TRBJ1-6	CASNLDSSYNSPLHF
TRBV18	TRBJ1-1	CASSLKDREAFF
TRBV20-1	TRBJ2-4	CSASELAGPTMGKNIQYF
TRBV6-5	TRBJ2-7	CASSYSPPAGQGINEQYF
TRBV15	TRBJ2-2	CATSRRTNTGELFF
TRBV14	TRBJ1-6	CASSRLDRGLPSPLHF
TRBV9	TRBJ2-3	CASSVAGGLADDTQYF
TRBV28	TRBJ2-7	CASSLPLTTSGRSSYEQYF
TRBV28	TRBJ2-3	CASSLRANTQYF
TRBV30	TRBJ2-2	CAWSVGNTGELFF
TRBV12-3/TRBV12-4	TRBJ2-7	CASRGLASYEQYF
TRBV30	TRBJ2-1	CACCGGEQFF
TRBV7-8	TRBJ2-3	CASSLPEEEVTDTQYF
TRBV6-2/TRBV6-3	TRBJ2-7	CASSYVRGRVRDRPSSYEQYF
TRBV9	TRBJ1-3	CASTQEARIGNTIYF
TRBV25-1	TRBJ2-7	CASGPLAGAREQYF
TRBV6-2/TRBV6-3	TRBJ1-6	CASSKTGNNSPLHF
TRBV20-1	TRBJ1-1	CSASRSRTEAFF
TRBV9	TRBJ2-5	CASSPQYSGHPQETQYF
TRBV27	TRBJ1-1	CASSRRGVGTEAFF
TRBV28	TRBJ2-2	CASSPGTGRAGELFF